Listed below are T cell receptor beta chains from one sample, sequenced in a study of technical replicates of blood from a few donors. Profiled with immunoSEQ multiplex PCR; TCRdb holds only in-frame clones, not every one. The profile shows more than 65,000 clones, over 75% of them singletons. Material: T cells isolated from PBMCs. The receptor set was obtained from a human donor in good health. The CDR3 runs from the conserved cysteine through the conserved F or W. D genes are given only for firm matches. For some rows the clone size is stated as once, few or many, or as a class when expanded; others skip it.

clone size,V gene,J gene,D gene,CDR3 protein,CDR3 DNA
.,TRBV15,TRBJ1-2,.,CATSSDRLYGYTF,TGTGCCACCAGCAGCGACAGACTCTATGGCTACACCTTC
.,TRBV27,TRBJ1-2,.,CASSLFGEGLYGYTF,TGTGCCAGCAGTTTATTTGGAGAGGGCCTCTATGGCTACACCTTC
.,TRBV4-2,TRBJ2-3,.,CASSQAGVVDTQYF,TGTGCCAGCAGCCAAGCGGGTGTCGTAGATACGCAGTATTTT
.,TRBV11-2,TRBJ1-1,TRBD1,CASSLGTGAFF,TGTGCCAGCAGCTTAGGGACAGGAGCTTTCTTT
.,TRBV10-2,TRBJ2-7,TRBD2,CASSEAGGPTTYEQYF,TGCGCCAGCAGTGAAGCGGGAGGGCCAACAACCTACGAGCAGTACTTC
.,TRBV29-1,TRBJ2-1,TRBD1,CSVSRGLDNEQFF,TGCAGCGTTAGCAGGGGGTTGGACAATGAGCAGTTCTTC
.,TRBV5-1,TRBJ2-5,.,CASSTGGQETQYF,TGCGCCAGCAGTACCGGGGGCCAAGAGACCCAGTACTTC
few,TRBV25-1,TRBJ1-1,.,CASSDHRIAFF,TGTGCCAGCAGTGATCACAGGATTGCTTTCTTT
.,TRBV11-3,TRBJ2-1,.,CASSLQWRGEQFF,TGTGCCAGCAGCTTACAGTGGAGGGGTGAGCAGTTCTTC
few,TRBV12-5,TRBJ2-7,TRBD2,CASASGLRNYEQYF,TGTGCTAGTGCCTCGGGACTAAGAAACTACGAGCAGTACTTC
.,TRBV25-1,TRBJ2-7,.,CASREGYGFSEQYF,TGTGCCAGCAGGGAGGGGTACGGGTTCTCCGAGCAGTACTTC
.,TRBV19,TRBJ1-5,TRBD1,CASSIIQGAGQPQHF,TGTGCCAGTTCTATAATACAGGGGGCTGGGCAGCCCCAGCATTTT
.,TRBV9,TRBJ2-1,.,CASGRDYEQFF,TGTGCCAGCGGGCGGGATTATGAGCAGTTCTTC
.,TRBV12-5,TRBJ2-4,.,CASGWITDPLAKNIQYF,TGTGCTAGTGGTTGGATCACAGATCCTCTAGCCAAAAACATTCAGTACTTC
.,TRBV11-3,TRBJ1-2,.,CASSLVSGDYTF,TGTGCCAGCAGCTTAGTCTCAGGGGATTACACCTTC
.,TRBV7-2,TRBJ2-1,.,CASSFNRDNEQFF,TGTGCCAGCAGCTTTAATCGGGACAATGAGCAGTTCTTC
.,TRBV28,TRBJ2-7,.,CASSRSYEQYF,TGTGCCAGCAGTCGTTCCTACGAGCAGTACTTC
.,TRBV9,TRBJ1-5,TRBD1,CASSVDSRGQEPQHF,TGTGCCAGCAGCGTAGATAGCAGGGGGCAGGAGCCCCAGCATTTT
.,TRBV28,TRBJ2-1,TRBD2,CASRTSGTNEQFF,TGTGCCAGCAGGACTAGCGGGACAAATGAGCAGTTCTTC
.,TRBV7-9,TRBJ2-1,.,CASSDDTRRDEQFF,TGTGCCAGCAGCGATGATACTAGACGTGATGAGCAGTTCTTC
.,TRBV19,TRBJ2-7,TRBD1,CASSSQGDEQYF,TGTGCCAGTAGCTCACAGGGGGACGAGCAGTACTTC
.,TRBV11-2,TRBJ2-7,TRBD2,CASSLTYGGSTYEQYF,TGTGCCAGCAGCTTGACCTATGGCGGGAGTACCTACGAGCAGTACTTC
.,TRBV13,TRBJ1-1,.,CASSLTQSVGTEAFF,TGTGCCAGCAGCTTAACCCAGTCGGTCGGGACTGAAGCTTTCTTT
.,TRBV6-1,TRBJ2-3,.,CASSEQGGTDTQYF,TGTGCCAGCAGTGAACAGGGAGGTACAGATACGCAGTATTTT
.,TRBV15,TRBJ2-1,.,CATSREGSANEQFF,TGTGCCACCAGCAGAGAAGGTAGCGCTAATGAGCAGTTCTTC
.,TRBV7-9,TRBJ2-1,.,CASSFSRNEQFF,TGTGCCAGCAGCTTTAGCCGGAATGAGCAGTTCTTC